This TCR beta chain was sequenced in a study of blood T cell repertoires in COVID-19. J lost 4 bases, V lost 6 bases, and 6 bases had no gene match. The CDR3 contains 15 residues. Germline values: CDR1 SGHRS, CDR2 YFSETQ. TCRdb keeps only in-frame clones here, not all; method: immunoSEQ multiplex PCR. The sample lists roughly 280,000 clones, 85% to 90% occurring once. The rearrangement links TRBV5-1 to TRBJ2-2; 10 positions match TRBD2. The sequenced sample was PBMCs or T cells enriched from blood (not recorded which). This clonotype originated in a woman aged 18-29 years who had recovered from COVID-19. The CDR3 sequence: CASNQRGGSTGELFF. The CDR3 DNA follows: TGCGCCAGCAACCAGCGGGGGGGCTCCACCGGGGAGCTGTTTTTT.